The 12 T cell receptor beta chains below come from one sample, sequenced in a study of regulatory T cells in long-lasting Graves disease. Stated time point: newly diagnosed GD, antithyroid drugs for less than 3 months. The TCR library was prepared using RNA isolated from PBMCs. With iRepertoire HTBI primers and Arm-PCR of CDR3 regions, TCR beta libraries were built. TCRdb passed the multiplex PCR reads through MiXCR, listing each CDR3 protein once. The sample holds some 340,000 distinct CDR3 sequences, over 9.5% seen once. These data are also associated with another study on T cells in Graves' hyperthyroidism and ophthalmopathy.

The sample here was peripheral blood mononuclear cells (PBMCs), taken at new diagnosis, from a patient treated with antithyroid drugs. The source is a woman aged 18 to 35 with Graves disease.

This clonotype was found many times. The J gene is TRBJ2-1, the V gene TRBV6-2 or TRBV6-3; 8 nucleotides align to TRBD2. Per the germline V gene, CDR1 is MNHEY and CDR2 is SVGEGT. This CDR3 is built from 17 residues. J lost 6 bases, V lost 4 bases, and 14 bases had no gene match. The CDR3, as DNA: TGTGCCAGCAGTTTAAATTTAGCGGGGACGCCAGTCAATGAGCAGTTCTTC. Encoded protein: CASSLNLAGTPVNEQFF.

This clonotype was detected only a few times. This chain links TRBV9 with TRBJ2-2; D might be TRBD2 (5 bases). Looked up from germline, CDR1 is SGDLS and CDR2 is YYNGEE. V lost 4 bases and J 1 base, leaving 17 bases between the germline ends. The CDR3 consists of 17 residues. This CDR3 is CASSLSRAEENTGELFF. CDR3 DNA sequence: TGTGCCAGCAGCCTAAGCCGGGCGGAGGAGAACACCGGGGAGCTGTTTTTT. The full variable domain, its missing parts supplied by reference TRBV9 and TRBJ2-2, is DSGVTQTPKHLITATGQRVTLRCSPRSGDLSVYWYQQSLDQGLQFLIQYYNGEERAKGNILERFSAQQFPDLHSELNLSSLELGDSALYFCASSLSRAEENTGELFFGEGSRLTVL.

The table lists this clonotype with many counts. This sequence joins TRBV2 and TRBJ2-1; 7 nucleotides match TRBD2. This CDR3 is 15 amino acids long. The germline gives CDR1 SNHLY, CDR2 FYNNEI. V trimming: 7 bases; J trimming: 5 bases; junction bases outside the gene matches: 11. CDR3 region: CASTGERDSDNEQFF. CDR3 in DNA: TGTGCCAGCACGGGAGAGCGGGACTCAGACAATGAGCAGTTCTTC.

This clonotype was recorded at least ten times. The genes are TRBV19 and TRBJ1-1; TRBD1 aligns across 8 bases. This CDR3 has 13 amino acids. Germline-derived CDR1 and CDR2 are LNHDA and SQIVND (reference sequence). In DNA, the CDR3 is TGTGCTTCCGCGACAGGGGTGAACACTGAAGCTTTCTTT. This gives the protein CASATGVNTEAFF.

The chain recombines TRBV7-2 with TRBJ2-1, with 9 bases aligning to TRBD2. The germline CDR1 and CDR2 sequences are SGHTA and FQGNSA. The J segment lost 5 bases and the V segment lost 4 bases, leaving 9 bases of the junction unmatched. The CDR3 sequence is 16 residues long. This CDR3 reads CASSSRGGPGNNEQFF. CDR3 DNA sequence: TGTGCCAGCAGCTCGCGGGGGGGCCCCGGGAACAATGAGCAGTTCTTC.

Many counts were recorded for this clonotype. V usage is TRBV10-3 and J usage is TRBJ2-5; 13 positions match TRBD2. CDR3 length: 20 amino acids. The germline V gene has CDR1 ENHRY and CDR2 SYGVKD. The ends lost 3 bases at V and 4 bases at J; junction bases unmatched: 17. CDR3 nucleotide sequence: TGTGCCATCAGTGACAACCCGGGGACTAGCGGGGCCGCCGTAGGAGAGACCCAGTACTTC. It translates to CAISDNPGTSGAAVGETQYF.

CDR3: CASSLTVFDEQFF. Written as DNA, the CDR3 is TGTGCCAGCAGCTTGACGGTATTCGATGAGCAGTTCTTC. This rearrangement joins TRBV7-3 to TRBJ2-1; D is uncertain. The germline gives CDR1 SGHTA, CDR2 FQGTGA. CDR3 length: 13 residues. V was pared by 3 bases and J by 8 bases, with 11 bases between.

This clonotype was observed many times. The gene calls are TRBV7-6 and TRBJ2-1; 9 nucleotides agree with TRBD2. This CDR3 region has 17 residues. J was trimmed by 9 bases and V by 0 bases; bases with no gene match: 12. Germline V gene data show CDR1 as SGHVS and CDR2 as FNYEAQ. In nucleotides, the CDR3 is TGTGCCAGCAGCTTAGCGGAGACTAGCGGAATAACTATTGAGCAGTTCTTC. It yields the protein CASSLAETSGITIEQFF.

Ten or more counts support this clonotype. The chain has TRBV11-2 and TRBJ2-7; the D call may be TRBD1 or TRBD2 (5 bases each). This CDR3 has 14 amino acids. The V end was cut by 1 base, the J end by 2 bases, with 9 bases between. CDR1 SGHAT and CDR2 FQNNGV come from the germline V gene. The CDR3 DNA sequence: TGTGCCAGCAGCTTAGGAGGGGATACCTACGAGCAGTACTTC. The encoded protein is CASSLGGDTYEQYF. The whole variable domain, filled in from reference TRBV11-2 and TRBJ2-7, reads EAGVAQSPRYKIIEKRQSVAFWCNPISGHATLYWYQQILGQGPKLLIQFQNNGVVDDSQLPKDRFSAERLKGVDSTLKIQPAKLEDSAVYLCASSLGGDTYEQYFGPGTRLTVT.

This clonotype was detected ten times or more. The V and J genes are TRBV5-6 and TRBJ1-2; D unresolved. CDR1 and CDR2 (germline): SGHDT, YYEEEE. The CDR3 length is 15 residues. With 4 bases removed from V and 4 bases from J, the gap between germline ends came to 17 bases. The CDR3 reads CASSSEEPALYGYTF. Written as DNA, the CDR3 is TGTGCCAGCAGCAGCGAGGAGCCGGCGCTCTATGGCTACACCTTC.

V is TRBV6-5 and J is TRBJ2-7; D possibly corresponds to TRBD2 (6 bases). This CDR3 has 15 amino acids. The V end lost 2 bases, the J end lost 0 bases, and 11 bases lay between the germline ends. The germline V gene encodes CDR1 MNHEY and CDR2 SVGAGI. The CDR3 coding sequence is TGTGCCAGCAGTTACGGGCGGGGACGCTCCTACGAGCAGTACTTC. This sequence encodes CASSYGRGRSYEQYF.

This clonotype has a count of ten or more. The chain is built from TRBV12-3 or TRBV12-4 and TRBJ1-3; no clear D gene. The CDR3 has 15 residues. Trimming removed 6 bases from V and 2 bases from J, with 14 bases in between. CDR3 sequence: CASSPSVLPGNTIYF. Written as DNA, the CDR3 is TGTGCCAGCAGCCCCTCCGTATTACCTGGAAACACCATATATTTT.